The 2 T cell receptor beta chains presented below share a single source sample, sequenced in a study of identical twins. TCRdb re-called the 5' RACE reads through MiXCR, storing one row per CDR3 protein. The sample has hundreds of thousands of distinct CDR3 sequences; approximately 9% are singletons. The same sample was also studied in work on yellow fever vaccine responses in identical twins.

The source material was PBMCs. These receptors all come from a young woman in good health.

This clonotype has only a few counts. The gene calls are TRBV3-1 and TRBJ2-6; 8 bases are shared with TRBD1. The trim removed 4 bases at V and 2 bases at J, leaving 7 bases unmatched. CDR3 size: 17 residues. Looked up from germline, CDR1 is LGHDT and CDR2 is YNNKEL (reference sequence). The CDR3 loop is CASSPLRTGTGANVLTF. The CDR3 DNA sequence: TGTGCCAGCAGCCCATTACGGACAGGGACTGGGGCCAACGTCCTGACTTTC.

This clonotype has only a few counts. The rearrangement uses TRBV9 and TRBJ2-2; 11 positions agree with TRBD2. Germline V CDR1 and CDR2: SGDLS, YYNGEE. The V and J ends lost 0 bases and 6 bases, in that order; junction bases with no gene match: 4. The CDR3 spans 16 residues. CDR3 amino acids: CASSVGGLAASGELFF. CDR3 bases: TGTGCCAGCAGCGTAGGGGGACTAGCGGCCTCCGGGGAGCTGTTTTTT.